This passage covers 14 T cell receptor beta chains from one sample sequenced in a study of blood T cell repertoires in COVID-19. Produced via immunoSEQ multiplex PCR; TCRdb's table is partial and in-frame only. Of about 290,000 clones listed, around 81% are singletons. The sequenced material came from peripheral blood. The receptors originated from a woman aged 45-65 years with active or convalescent COVID-19.

The V call is TRBV2, the J call TRBJ1-1; D is unresolved. Trimming cost V 4 bases and J 2 bases, with 11 bases left between them. The CDR3 length is 14 residues. Germline V gene lookup returns CDR1 SNHLY and CDR2 FYNNEI. The CDR3, as DNA: TGTGCCAGCAGTGCAAGGAGCTCTAACACTGAAGCTTTCTTT. Its protein is CASSARSSNTEAFF.

The chain combines TRBV27 with TRBJ2-3, with 10 bases aligning to TRBD1. CDR3 length: 20 amino acids. The V gene's germline CDR1 is MNHEY and CDR2 SMNVEV (reference sequence). The V and J ends lost 8 bases and 2 bases, in that order; junction bases with no gene match: 22. CDR3 sequence reads: CASGRSSVWGQGSYTDTQYF. CDR3 DNA sequence: TGTGCCAGCGGTCGATCCTCCGTGTGGGGACAGGGGAGCTACACAGATACGCAGTATTTT.

For this clone: This sample includes further DNA sequences coding for the same CDR3. The V and J genes are TRBV28 and TRBJ1-5, with D tentatively TRBD1 (5 bases). CDR1 is MDHEN, CDR2 SYDVKM, per germline. This CDR3 contains 14 residues. V shed 6 bases and J shed 1 base, with 10 bases lying between them. CDR3 sequence: CASSPDRSNQPQHF. The CDR3 nucleotides are TGTGCCAGCAGCCCCGACAGAAGCAATCAGCCCCAGCATTTT.

The rearrangement uses TRBV15 and TRBJ1-1; no firm D call. V was cut by 2 bases and J by 0 bases, with 7 bases left in between. There are 14 residues in the CDR3. The germline V gene has CDR1 LNHNV and CDR2 YYDKDF (reference sequence). The CDR3 region has the DNA TGTGCCACCAGCAGAACCAACTTGAACACTGAAGCTTTCTTT. Amino acid sequence: CATSRTNLNTEAFF. Full variable domain (outside the CDR3, taken from reference TRBV15 and TRBJ1-1): DAMVIQNPRYQVTQFGKPVTLSCSQTLNHNVMYWYQQKSSQAPKLLFHYYDKDFNNEADTPDNFQSRRPNTSFCFLDIRSPGLGDTAMYLCATSRTNLNTEAFFGQGTRLTVV.

The rearrangement joins TRBV5-1 to TRBJ2-1, with 7 bases that match TRBD2. Germline trimming cut 4 bases from V and 0 bases from J; bases unmatched to any gene: 4. Per germline, CDR1 SGHRS and CDR2 YFSETQ. This CDR3 is built from 15 residues. The DNA for the CDR3 is TGCGCCAGCAGCGCCGCTAGCGGCTCCTACAATGAGCAGTTCTTC. Encoded protein: CASSAASGSYNEQFF. Using reference TRBV5-1 and TRBJ2-1 for the parts outside the CDR3, the full variable domain is KAGVTQTPRYLIKTRGQQVTLSCSPISGHRSVSWYQQTPGQGLQFLFEYFSETQRNKGNFPGRFSGRQFSNSRSEMNVSTLELGDSALYLCASSAASGSYNEQFFGPGTRLTVL.

The V gene is TRBV10-3, the J gene TRBJ2-1, with TRBD1 as a possible D gene (6 bases). CDR3 length: 16 residues. Germline CDR1 is ENHRY and CDR2 is SYGVKD. Deletions cut 10 bases from V and 4 bases from J, with 23 bases between. This CDR3 reads CATLQTGKGIYNEQFF. CDR3 sequence (DNA): TGTGCCACCCTCCAAACAGGGAAAGGAATTTACAATGAGCAGTTCTTC.

This sequence joins TRBV15 and TRBJ1-6; the D gene is possibly TRBD1 (5 bases). The CDR3 loop spans 13 amino acids. V was shortened by 3 bases and J by 11 bases, with 11 bases between the two germline ends. Germline V gives CDR1 LNHNV, CDR2 YYDKDF (reference sequence). This CDR3 reads CATSRNQGAPLHF. The CDR3 region has the DNA TGTGCCACCAGCAGGAATCAGGGTGCACCCCTCCACTTT.

The rearrangement links TRBV20-1 to TRBJ2-1; the D is unclear. The CDR3 runs 11 residues. Germline V lookup: CDR1 DFQATT, CDR2 SNEGSKA (reference sequence). The V end was cut by 5 bases, the J end by 6 bases, with 8 bases between. CDR3 protein: CSAASVNEQFF. The CDR3 region has the DNA TGCAGTGCTGCGAGTGTCAATGAGCAGTTCTTC.

This chain joins TRBV7-3 and TRBJ2-2; 11 bases fit TRBD2. V was pared by 1 base and J by 1 base, with 11 bases of the junction left unmatched. In germline, CDR1 is SGHTA, CDR2 FQGTGA. The CDR3 length is 20 residues. DNA of the CDR3: TGTGCCAGCAGCTTAAGTAGGTCAGGGACTAGCGGTCGGAACACCGGGGAGCTGTTTTTT. Translation: CASSLSRSGTSGRNTGELFF.

This clone was counted a few times. The V call is TRBV2, the J call TRBJ2-7; 7 nucleotides line up with TRBD2. The CDR3 loop spans 14 amino acids. V shed 7 bases and J 5 bases; nucleotides not matched to a gene: 11. Germline CDR1 is SNHLY and CDR2 is FYNNEI. Here the CDR3 reads CASTERTRVDEQYF. In DNA form, the CDR3 reads TGTGCCAGCACAGAAAGGACTAGGGTCGACGAGCAGTACTTC.

The rearrangement joins TRBV27 to TRBJ1-2; 9 bases agree with TRBD1. After removal of 7 bases from V and 8 bases from J, the junction contained 23 bases not matched to a gene. The CDR3 sequence is 18 residues long. The germline V gene encodes CDR1 MNHEY and CDR2 SMNVEV (reference sequence). CDR3 in amino acids: CASTPLRRDRVLGQGYTF. The CDR3 bases are TGTGCCAGCACCCCTCTCCGGCGGGACAGGGTCCTCGGTCAGGGCTACACCTTC.

The chain uses TRBV2 and TRBJ1-5, with TRBD1 matching 8 bases. This CDR3 is 15 amino acids long. The germline V gene encodes CDR1 SNHLY and CDR2 FYNNEI. With 1 base clipped from V and 9 bases from J, the junction kept 8 bases outside the gene matches. The CDR3 sequence is CASSEGTGRGRPQHF. In nucleotides, the CDR3 is TGTGCCAGCAGTGAAGGGACAGGGCGAGGGAGGCCCCAGCATTTT.

This chain connects TRBV6-5 to TRBJ2-3, with 10 bases fitting TRBD1. V dropped 4 bases and J dropped 1; count of bases not matched to a gene: 5. This CDR3 contains 16 residues. The germline CDR1 and CDR2 sequences are MNHEY and SVGAGI. This CDR3 reads CASSWDGTGGTDTQYF. The CDR3 nucleotides read TGTGCCAGCAGTTGGGACGGGACAGGGGGCACAGATACGCAGTATTTT.

This chain links TRBV28 with TRBJ2-1, with D possibly being TRBD2 (5 bases). V lost 3 bases to trimming and J lost 5 bases, with 11 bases between them. CDR1 and CDR2 from the germline V gene are MDHEN and SYDVKM. The CDR3 covers 14 residues. CDR3 sequence: CASSFRGRDNEQFF. The CDR3 bases are TGTGCCAGCAGTTTCCGGGGTCGGGACAATGAGCAGTTCTTC.